The TCR beta chain under discussion was sequenced for a study of cytomegalovirus exposure and HLA in healthy donors. Details on this clone: Other DNA sequences within the sample encode an identical CDR3.

Looked up from germline, CDR1 is SGHRS and CDR2 is YFSETQ. The V end lost 0 bases, the J end lost 0 bases, and 7 bases lay between the germline ends. The CDR3 extends over 15 amino acids. 13 Jbeta primers and 60 Vbeta primers were used for the PCR. Produced via immunoSEQ multiplex PCR; TCRdb's table is partial and in-frame only. The sample records about 140,000 clones, roughly 88% being singletons. The chain uses TRBV5-1 and TRBJ2-1; tentative D call: TRBD2 (5 bases). The TCR comes from a woman aged 40 to 50 in good health and CMV-seronegative. Sequencing was done on a sample of PBMCs. The CDR3 region is CASSLAGDSYNEQFF. CDR3 nucleotide sequence: TGCGCCAGCAGCTTGGCCGGGGACTCCTACAATGAGCAGTTCTTC. The full variable domain, rest sourced from reference TRBV5-1 and TRBJ2-1, is KAGVTQTPRYLIKTRGQQVTLSCSPISGHRSVSWYQQTPGQGLQFLFEYFSETQRNKGNFPGRFSGRQFSNSRSEMNVSTLELGDSALYLCASSLAGDSYNEQFFGPGTRLTVL.